This record concerns one T cell receptor (beta chain) sequence. Its antigen is unknown. The data derive from a study of shared clonotypes between healthy human individuals. Generated by immunoSEQ multiplex PCR, the TCRdb table keeps only in-frame clones and is missing some. The data show about 2.5 million clones, about 90% seen once. Unmatched junction bases numbered 12, after V lost 3 bases and J lost 6 bases. The germline CDR1 and CDR2 sequences are SGDLS and YYNGEE. This CDR3 region has 17 residues. The study's findings and limits: What naive subsets generally showed was a larger estimated richness than memory subsets showed.

The rearrangement links TRBV9 to TRBJ2-2, with 9 bases identical to TRBD2. Sequencing was carried out using naive CD4+ T cells from PBMCs. Subset: CD45RA+ positively selected. The clonotype comes from a man aged 18 to 35 in good health. Some clones in this sample may be carry-over from other donors' samples. CDR3 in DNA: TGTGCCAGCAGCGGTCCTCCTAGCGGGACCCCCCCCGGGGAGCTGTTTTTT. Amino acid sequence: CASSGPPSGTPPGELFF.